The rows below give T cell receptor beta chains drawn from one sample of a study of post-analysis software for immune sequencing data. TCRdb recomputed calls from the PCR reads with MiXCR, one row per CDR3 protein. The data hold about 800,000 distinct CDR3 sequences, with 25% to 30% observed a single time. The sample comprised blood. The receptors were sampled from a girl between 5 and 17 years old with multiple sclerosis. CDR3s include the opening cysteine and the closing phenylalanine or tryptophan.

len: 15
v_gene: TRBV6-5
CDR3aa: CASRRRALAKNIQYF

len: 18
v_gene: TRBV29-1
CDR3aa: CGVSLGLAGVGTYNEQFF

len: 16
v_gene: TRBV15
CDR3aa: CATKLSDRPSTDTQYF

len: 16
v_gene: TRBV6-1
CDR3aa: CASSEALGVSYNEQFF

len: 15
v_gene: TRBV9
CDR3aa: CASSPGLAGKETQYF

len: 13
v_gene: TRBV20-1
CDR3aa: CSARVVTSYGYTF

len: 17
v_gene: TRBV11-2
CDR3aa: CASSLDWIRYEGREQYF

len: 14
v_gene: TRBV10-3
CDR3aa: CAISPSSGANVLTF

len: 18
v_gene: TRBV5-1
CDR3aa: CASSLARIGTTIGDTQYF

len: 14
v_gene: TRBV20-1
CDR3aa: CSASPSLRSYEQYF

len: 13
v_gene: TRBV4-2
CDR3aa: CASSPKLVDTQYF

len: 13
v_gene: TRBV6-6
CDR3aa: CASSRDPLGAQYF

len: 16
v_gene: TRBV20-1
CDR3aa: CSASARAGLSNQPQHF

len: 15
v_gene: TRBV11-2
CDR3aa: CASSHGTDTKETQYF

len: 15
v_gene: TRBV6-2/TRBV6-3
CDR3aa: CASSYRDRGDSPLHF

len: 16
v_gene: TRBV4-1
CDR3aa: CASSQDASISYNEQFF

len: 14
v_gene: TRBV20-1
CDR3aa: CSASGLGDGSPLHF

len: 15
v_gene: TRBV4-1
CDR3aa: CASSQDRTYLNEQFF

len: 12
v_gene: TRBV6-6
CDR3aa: CASRRGEGEQYF

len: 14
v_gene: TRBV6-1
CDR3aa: CASTTLASTDTRYF

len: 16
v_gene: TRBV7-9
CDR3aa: CASSFPSGRADNEQFF

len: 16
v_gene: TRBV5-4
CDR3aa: CASSLDPGRVVETQYF

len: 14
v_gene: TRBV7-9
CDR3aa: CASSPVGRNYGYTF

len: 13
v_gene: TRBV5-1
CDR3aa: CASSEQGEDTQYF

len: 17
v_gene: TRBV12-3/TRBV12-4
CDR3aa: CVSSPMRTGWGKNIQYF

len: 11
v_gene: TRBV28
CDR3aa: CASSPWNEQFF

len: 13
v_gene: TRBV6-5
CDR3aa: CASSRGGKDTQYF

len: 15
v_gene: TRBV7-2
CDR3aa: CASSLWPAKGDTQYF

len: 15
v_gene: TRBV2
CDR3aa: CASSEGDRAGNTIYF